Each of the 27 T cell receptor beta chains below was sequenced from the same sample in a study of shared clonotypes between healthy human individuals. TCRdb's copy holds only in-frame clones and misses some; the assay was immunoSEQ multiplex PCR. Here the sample spans around 640,000 clones, around 96% being singletons. Positively selected for CCR7, the CD45RO-negative cells used as naive CD8 cells excluded terminally differentiated effector memory CD45RA+ cells. Specimen: naive CD8+ T cells sorted from blood. Source of these receptors: a woman aged 25-40 years in good health.

The gene calls are TRBV5-6 and TRBJ2-3; possibly TRBD2 for D (6 bases). The CDR3 is made up of 15 amino acids. Trimming removed 3 bases from V and 4 bases from J, with 15 bases in between. The germline CDR1 and CDR2 sequences are SGHDT and YYEEEE. CDR3 bases: TGTGCCAGCAGCTCTGGAGGGACTGTTGCAGATACGCAGTATTTT. Its protein product is CASSSGGTVADTQYF.

The gene calls are TRBV7-9 and TRBJ2-5; 7 nucleotides line up with TRBD1. Germline lookup yields CDR1 SEHNR and CDR2 FQNEAQ (reference sequence). The V and J ends lost 2 bases and 5 bases, in that order; junction bases with no gene match: 8. The CDR3 loop spans 15 amino acids. The CDR3 loop reads CASSLNSGGRETQYF. The CDR3 DNA follows: TGTGCCAGCAGCTTAAACTCAGGGGGTAGGGAGACCCAGTACTTC.

CDR3: CASSSTGGGGYTF. CDR3 bases: TGTGCCAGCAGTTCGACAGGGGGCGGTGGCTACACCTTC. This rearrangement joins TRBV27 to TRBJ1-2; 10 bases map to TRBD1. CDR1 and CDR2 (germline): MNHEY, SMNVEV (reference sequence). Trimming at V came to 4 bases and at J to 7 bases, leaving 3 bases not matched to a gene. This CDR3 is built from 13 residues.

This chain joins TRBV6-5 and TRBJ2-3; possible D gene TRBD2, 6 bases. Trimming took off 5 bases at V and 6 bases at J, with 15 bases between the two ends. The CDR3 consists of 14 residues. CDR1 is MNHEY and CDR2 is SVGAGI in the germline V gene. CDR3 in amino acids: CASSPGTEADTQYF. As DNA, the CDR3 is TGTGCCAGCAGTCCGGGGACTGAGGCGGATACGCAGTATTTT.

The chain combines TRBV5-8 with TRBJ2-7, with D possibly matching TRBD1 (5 bases). Trimming cost V 2 bases and J 3 bases, with 15 bases left between them. Germline lookup yields CDR1 SGHTS and CDR2 YDEGEE. The CDR3 extends over 15 amino acids. CDR3 DNA sequence: TGTGCCAGCAGCTTCGTGTCGAGGCAGGGCTACGAGCAGTACTTC. It is translated as CASSFVSRQGYEQYF.

The chain joins TRBV6-1 to TRBJ1-6; D is undetermined. This CDR3 contains 16 residues. Germline V gives CDR1 MNHNS, CDR2 SASEGT. V was shortened by 2 bases and J by 10 bases, with 18 bases between the two germline ends. In DNA, the CDR3 is TGTGCCAGCAGTGAAAAATGGCCTTTACTTGGATCACCCCTCCACTTT. It translates to CASSEKWPLLGSPLHF.

The chain couples TRBV11-2 to TRBJ2-3; 7 bases are a match to TRBD2. Germline V lookup: CDR1 SGHAT, CDR2 FQNNGV. Unmatched junction bases numbered 11, after V lost 5 bases and J lost 3 bases. The CDR3 covers 16 residues. The CDR3 reads CASSTFSGKETDTQYF. The CDR3 bases are TGTGCCAGCAGCACATTCAGCGGGAAGGAAACAGATACGCAGTATTTT.

The chain carries TRBV7-9 and TRBJ2-7; 7 bases line up with TRBD2. The CDR3 is 15 residues long. V lost 5 bases to trimming and J lost 5 bases; unmatched junction nucleotides: 12. Per the germline V gene, CDR1 is SEHNR and CDR2 is FQNEAQ (reference sequence). The CDR3 sequence: CASSPGAGVGNEQYF. For the CDR3, the DNA is TGTGCCAGCAGCCCCGGGGCGGGAGTGGGGAACGAGCAGTACTTC.

The rearrangement uses TRBV14 and TRBJ2-3, with D unclear. The length of the CDR3 is 15 residues. The V end was cut by 1 base, the J end by 3 bases, with 11 bases between. Looked up from germline, CDR1 is SGHDN and CDR2 is FVKESK. The CDR3 coding sequence is TGTGCCAGCAGCCAAGGTGCCGGTGGGACAGATACGCAGTATTTT. Translating it yields CASSQGAGGTDTQYF.

This clone was seen a single time. This chain joins TRBV7-6 and TRBJ1-5; D is undetermined. The CDR3 loop spans 13 amino acids. Germline CDR1 SGHVS, CDR2 FNYEAQ. V was trimmed by 1 base and J by 4 bases, leaving 5 bases between them. The CDR3, as DNA: TGTGCCAGCAGCTTAGGGGAAAATCAGCCCCAGCATTTT. This sequence encodes CASSLGENQPQHF.

This chain joins TRBV5-1 and TRBJ1-4, with 9 bases matching TRBD1. The CDR3 totals 17 residues. From germline, CDR1 is SGHRS and CDR2 YFSETQ. J was trimmed by 4 bases and V by 0 bases; bases with no gene match: 7. Here the CDR3 reads CASSLVGQGADNEKLFF. The CDR3 nucleotides read TGCGCCAGCAGCTTGGTGGGACAGGGAGCTGATAATGAAAAACTGTTTTTT.

The chain combines TRBV4-1 with TRBJ2-5; D remains ambiguous. The J call may be faulty, since TRBJ2-7 better matches the DNA end. Looked up from germline, CDR1 is MGHRA and CDR2 is YSYEKL. This CDR3 region has 15 residues. The CDR3 region is CASSQEIQSSYEQYF. CDR3 sequence (DNA): TGCGCCAGCAGCCAAGAGATTCAAAGCTCCTACGAGCAGTACTTC.

J is TRBJ2-1 and V is TRBV19; D is unresolved. V lost 5 bases to trimming and J lost 0 bases, with 8 bases between them. Germline loops: CDR1 LNHDA, CDR2 SQIVND (reference sequence). The CDR3 is 14 amino acids. Here the CDR3 DNA reads TGTGCCAGTAGTCCGCCGAGCTCCTACAATGAGCAGTTCTTC. Translated: CASSPPSSYNEQFF.

The chain recombines TRBV27 with TRBJ2-7; the match to TRBD1 covers 9 bases. The CDR3 loop spans 13 amino acids. CDR1 and CDR2 from the germline V gene are MNHEY and SMNVEV (reference sequence). Trimming at V came to 10 bases and at J to 6 bases, leaving 10 bases not matched to a gene. In DNA, the CDR3 is TGTGCCACCAGCGTCGGGACAGGGTTCGAGCAGTACTTC. It yields the protein CATSVGTGFEQYF.

This clone showed up just once. The CDR3, as DNA: TGTGCCAGCTCACCGGGGACAGAAATTTATGGCTACACCTTC. Its protein is CASSPGTEIYGYTF. The J gene is TRBJ1-2, the V gene TRBV18, with 7 bases fitting TRBD1. Germline CDR1 is KGHSH and CDR2 is LQKENI. V shed 3 bases, J shed 5 bases, and the junction held 6 bases outside the gene matches. There are 14 residues in the CDR3.

The chain carries TRBV19 and TRBJ1-1, with D hard to call. V was clipped by 6 bases and J by 3 bases, with 8 bases between them. Germline V gene data show CDR1 as LNHDA and CDR2 as SQIVND (reference sequence). CDR3 length: 12 amino acids. The CDR3 bases are TGTGCCAGTAGATTCGGAGACACTGAAGCTTTCTTT. Amino acid sequence: CASRFGDTEAFF.

Remarks on this clone: The same CDR3 arises from other DNA sequences in this sample as well. The chain links TRBV4-1 to TRBJ2-7; 9 nucleotides line up with TRBD1. CDR3 size: 14 residues. Unmatched junction bases numbered 1, after V lost 3 bases and J lost 1 base. Germline values: CDR1 MGHRA, CDR2 YSYEKL. As DNA, the CDR3 is TGCGCCAGCAGCCAGGGACAGGGTTCCTACGAGCAGTACTTC. Its translation is CASSQGQGSYEQYF.

This clone has just one count. The rearrangement joins TRBV29-1 to TRBJ2-1, with 7 positions matching TRBD2. There are 14 residues in the CDR3. J gave up 7 bases and V 1 base, and 7 bases lay outside the gene matches. Looked up from germline, CDR1 is SQVTM and CDR2 is ANQGSEA. The CDR3 protein is CSVEGVRGGNEQFF. CDR3 bases: TGCAGCGTTGAAGGGGTCCGGGGAGGGAATGAGCAGTTCTTC.

V usage is TRBV6-5 and J usage is TRBJ1-3, with a possible D match to TRBD1 (5 bases). The germline CDR1 and CDR2 sequences are MNHEY and SVGAGI. There are 14 residues in the CDR3. The V and J ends lost 0 bases and 4 bases respectively, with 7 bases between them. The CDR3 region has the DNA TGTGCCAGCAGTTACTCAGGGGAGGGAAACACCATATATTTT. Its protein product is CASSYSGEGNTIYF.

V is TRBV28 and J is TRBJ2-1; 9 positions agree with TRBD2. Germline trimming cut 7 bases from V and 0 bases from J; bases unmatched to any gene: 1. CDR3 length: 14 amino acids. Germline V gives CDR1 MDHEN, CDR2 SYDVKM. CDR3 sequence: CASMRGGSYNEQFF. The CDR3 nucleotides read TGTGCCAGCATGCGGGGGGGCTCCTACAATGAGCAGTTCTTC.

CDR3 bases: TGTGCCAGCAGCCCTAGGCTCGAGGGGACTGAAGCTTTCTTT. Protein product: CASSPRLEGTEAFF. The chain is built from TRBV28 and TRBJ1-1, with TRBD1 as a possible D gene (5 bases). The V and J ends lost 6 bases and 5 bases respectively, with 16 bases between them. Germline V gene lookup returns CDR1 MDHEN and CDR2 SYDVKM. This CDR3 comprises 14 residues.

V gene TRBV4-1 combines with J gene TRBJ1-1, with 7 bases lining up with TRBD1. Trimming at V came to 4 bases and at J to 6 bases, leaving 5 bases not matched to a gene. Germline-derived CDR1 and CDR2 are MGHRA and YSYEKL. The CDR3 loop spans 13 amino acids. CDR3: CASSPNQGAEAFF. The CDR3 nucleotides read TGCGCCAGCAGCCCGAATCAGGGGGCTGAAGCTTTCTTT.

J is TRBJ2-7 and V is TRBV28; D might be TRBD2 (5 bases). Trimming cost V 4 bases and J 3 bases, with 10 bases left between them. Per germline, CDR1 MDHEN and CDR2 SYDVKM. CDR3 length: 13 residues. Here the CDR3 reads CASSSSGFYEQYF. CDR3 bases: TGTGCCAGCAGTTCCTCGGGGTTCTACGAGCAGTACTTC.

This chain joins TRBV7-6 and TRBJ2-2, with D perhaps being TRBD1 or TRBD2 (6 bases each). The germline V gene has CDR1 SGHVS and CDR2 FNYEAQ. V dropped 10 bases and J dropped 10 bases, with 16 bases sitting between them. The CDR3 length is 12 residues. CDR3 nucleotides: TGTGCCACACAAGACGGGGGCGAGGAGCTGTTTTTT. It codes for CATQDGGEELFF.

V usage is TRBV11-2 and J usage is TRBJ2-5; D is unresolved. This CDR3 is 14 amino acids long. V was shortened by 1 base and J by 1 base, with 7 bases between the two germline ends. Germline V lookup: CDR1 SGHAT, CDR2 FQNNGV. The CDR3 here is CASSLVATQETQYF. The CDR3 DNA follows: TGTGCCAGCAGCTTAGTGGCAACCCAAGAGACCCAGTACTTC.

This sequence joins TRBV5-6 and TRBJ1-1; possible D gene TRBD1, 6 bases. The V and J ends lost 2 bases and 4 bases respectively, with 9 bases between them. Germline V CDR1 and CDR2: SGHDT, YYEEEE. The CDR3 is 13 amino acids. The DNA for the CDR3 is TGTGCCAGCAGCTTTCAGGGGAGCACTGAAGCTTTCTTT. It encodes CASSFQGSTEAFF.

The V gene is TRBV28, the J gene TRBJ2-2; D possibly corresponds to TRBD2 (6 bases). The germline V gene has CDR1 MDHEN and CDR2 SYDVKM. This CDR3 region has 14 residues. Trimming pared 3 bases from V and 6 bases from J, leaving 11 bases between. CDR3 sequence: CASSLGLASGELFF. The CDR3 DNA sequence: TGTGCCAGCAGTTTGGGGCTAGCGTCCGGGGAGCTGTTTTTT.